The 32 T cell receptor beta chains reported below all come from one sample, sequenced in a study of blood T cell repertoires in COVID-19. Profiling relied on immunoSEQ multiplex PCR, and the TCRdb table lists in-frame clones only, not all of them. The data hold about 210,000 clones, with 80% to 90% observed a single time. Specimen: peripheral blood. The receptor set was obtained from a man aged 18 to 30 with active or convalescent COVID-19.

This clone was observed a handful of times. The chain combines TRBV27 with TRBJ1-2, with TRBD1 as a possible D gene (6 bases). CDR3 size: 13 residues. In germline, CDR1 is MNHEY, CDR2 SMNVEV (reference sequence). The V gene lost 5 bases and the J gene lost 4 bases, with 11 bases spanning the gap. The CDR3 is CASSPTGSYGYTF. The DNA of the CDR3 is TGTGCCAGCAGTCCCACAGGGTCCTATGGCTACACCTTC.

This rearrangement joins TRBV14 to TRBJ1-6; weak D call: TRBD1 (6 bases). The CDR3 is 15 amino acids. With 0 bases removed from V and 10 bases from J, the gap between germline ends came to 13 bases. Germline CDR1 reads SGHDN; CDR2 reads FVKESK. CDR3 region: CASSQEAGGWSPLHF. CDR3 bases: TGTGCCAGCAGCCAAGAGGCGGGGGGCTGGTCACCCCTCCACTTT.

J is TRBJ2-5 and V is TRBV28, with unresolved D. Trimming stripped 2 bases from V and 6 bases from J, with 10 bases between. The CDR3 is made up of 13 amino acids. CDR1 is MDHEN and CDR2 is SYDVKM in the germline V gene. The CDR3 region has the DNA TGTGCCAGCAGTTTAGGAGAAGTTAAGACCCAGTACTTC. Translating gives CASSLGEVKTQYF.

V is TRBV27 and J is TRBJ2-1, with D perhaps TRBD2 (6 bases). V lost 5 bases and J lost 6, with 14 bases in between. The germline V gene has CDR1 MNHEY and CDR2 SMNVEV (reference sequence). This CDR3 region has 14 residues. The CDR3 bases are TGTGCCAGCAGTCTCCGACGGGACTTCAATGAGCAGTTCTTC. This codes for CASSLRRDFNEQFF.

The chain employs TRBV5-1 and TRBJ1-2, with D possibly TRBD1 on 5 matching bases. Looked up from germline, CDR1 is SGHRS and CDR2 is YFSETQ. CDR3 length: 13 amino acids. V lost 2 bases to trimming and J lost 8 bases, with 13 bases between them. The CDR3: CASSFLQDGGYTF. DNA for the CDR3: TGCGCCAGCAGCTTTTTACAGGATGGCGGCTACACCTTC. Looking up the rest from reference TRBV5-1 and TRBJ1-2 gives the full variable domain: KAGVTQTPRYLIKTRGQQVTLSCSPISGHRSVSWYQQTPGQGLQFLFEYFSETQRNKGNFPGRFSGRQFSNSRSEMNVSTLELGDSALYLCASSFLQDGGYTFGSGTRLTVV.

J is TRBJ2-1 and V is TRBV7-9, with TRBD1 as a possible D gene (5 bases). The germline CDR1 and CDR2 sequences are SEHNR and FQNEAQ (reference sequence). The V end was cut by 7 bases, the J end by 4 bases, with 14 bases between. This CDR3 comprises 14 residues. Here the CDR3 DNA reads TGTGCCAGCACCCCTGGCAGGGATTACAATGAGCAGTTCTTC. It specifies CASTPGRDYNEQFF.

The rearrangement joins TRBV19 to TRBJ1-2; D is perhaps TRBD1 (5 bases). The CDR3 extends over 11 amino acids. Germline V CDR1 and CDR2: LNHDA, SQIVND (reference sequence). V lost 5 bases, J lost 8 bases, and 9 bases lay in between. The CDR3 bases are TGTGCCAGTAGTGACCACAGGGGCTACACCTTC. The encoded protein is CASSDHRGYTF.

The CDR3 DNA sequence: TGCGCCAGCAGCTTGGATAGCGTAATGGGACTAGCGGCCTACGAGCAGTACTTC. This sequence encodes CASSLDSVMGLAAYEQYF. V gene TRBV5-1 combines with J gene TRBJ2-7, with 11 bases matching TRBD2. CDR1 and CDR2 (germline): SGHRS, YFSETQ. The length of the CDR3 is 18 residues. The ends lost 0 bases at V and 2 bases at J; junction bases unmatched: 10.

The genes are TRBV27 and TRBJ2-7, with a possible D match to TRBD1 (7 bases). V lost 5 bases, J lost 3 bases, and 17 bases lay in between. Germline-derived CDR1 and CDR2 are MNHEY and SMNVEV (reference sequence). This CDR3 has 15 residues. CDR3 sequence reads: CASSRSGGLVYEQYF. The DNA for the CDR3 is TGTGCCAGCAGTCGTTCAGGGGGGTTAGTCTACGAGCAGTACTTC.

The gene calls are TRBV7-9 and TRBJ2-7, with 9 bases aligning to TRBD2. V lost 0 bases, J lost 2 bases, and 8 bases stayed unmatched. Germline CDR1 reads SEHNR; CDR2 reads FQNEAQ (reference sequence). This CDR3 has 17 residues. The chain's CDR3 is CASSLALNSGSPYEQYF. In DNA, the CDR3 is TGTGCCAGCAGCTTAGCGCTTAATAGCGGGAGTCCCTACGAGCAGTACTTC.

J is TRBJ1-5 and V is TRBV6-5; unclear D gene. Germline V gives CDR1 MNHEY, CDR2 SVGAGI. This CDR3 is 15 amino acids long. V was pared by 6 bases and J by 5 bases, with 17 bases between. The CDR3 protein is CASRPTRGGYQPQHF. For the CDR3, the DNA is TGTGCCAGCAGACCTACCCGGGGTGGCTATCAGCCCCAGCATTTT.

The V and J genes are TRBV28 and TRBJ1-1; D may be TRBD1 (6 bases). Germline V gives CDR1 MDHEN, CDR2 SYDVKM. With 2 bases removed from V and 4 bases from J, the gap between germline ends came to 23 bases. This CDR3 is 18 amino acids long. CDR3 in DNA: TGTGCCAGCAGTTTAATTCGTGGGGGCGCGGGTCGTGGCACTGAAGCTTTCTTT. This translates into CASSLIRGGAGRGTEAFF.

This rearrangement joins TRBV2 to TRBJ2-7; 7 nucleotides match TRBD2. The V gene end was trimmed by 6 bases and the J gene end by 5 bases; junction bases not matched to a gene: 19. The CDR3 covers 17 residues. The germline gives CDR1 SNHLY, CDR2 FYNNEI. CDR3 in DNA: TGTGCCAGCAGCCCCCTTTTAGCGGGCCACGCACTTAACGAGCAGTACTTC. As protein: CASSPLLAGHALNEQYF.

The rearrangement joins TRBV30 to TRBJ2-5; TRBD2 matches at 9 bases. Trimming at V came to 4 bases and at J to 2 bases, leaving 2 bases not matched to a gene. The CDR3 consists of 13 residues. Germline-derived CDR1 and CDR2 are GTSNPN and SVGIG (reference sequence). The CDR3 region has the DNA TGTGCCTGGACTAGCGGGACGCAAGAGACCCAGTACTTC. This encodes CAWTSGTQETQYF.

The genes are TRBV6-5 and TRBJ1-1; a possible D gene is TRBD1 (6 bases). V lost 6 bases and J 1 base, leaving 15 bases between the germline ends. CDR1 is MNHEY, CDR2 SVGAGI, per germline. The CDR3 extends over 15 amino acids. The CDR3 sequence is CASSRRGAGNTEAFF. The CDR3 DNA reads as TGTGCCAGCAGCCGACGGGGGGCTGGGAACACTGAAGCTTTCTTT.

The chain carries TRBV5-4 and TRBJ2-3; 11 bases fit TRBD2. CDR1 and CDR2 (germline): SGHNT, YYREEE (reference sequence). The J segment lost 4 bases and the V segment lost 4 bases, leaving 5 bases of the junction unmatched. This CDR3 region has 15 residues. CDR3 region: CASSRTSGSPDTQYF. The CDR3 DNA reads as TGTGCCAGCAGCCGAACTAGCGGGAGTCCAGATACGCAGTATTTT.

The chain is built from TRBV27 and TRBJ2-1, with D possibly matching TRBD1 (6 bases). The CDR3 is made up of 14 amino acids. V dropped 5 bases and J dropped 4 bases, with 12 bases sitting between them. Germline loops: CDR1 MNHEY, CDR2 SMNVEV (reference sequence). CDR3 loop: CASSHRTVYNEQFF. The CDR3 DNA reads TGTGCCAGCAGTCACCGGACAGTATACAATGAGCAGTTCTTC.

The chain recombines TRBV28 with TRBJ2-4, with D possibly being TRBD1 (5 bases). CDR3 length: 15 residues. V was trimmed by 6 bases and J by 6 bases, leaving 18 bases between them. Germline loops: CDR1 MDHEN, CDR2 SYDVKM. In DNA form, the CDR3 reads TGTGCCAGCAGGTCTGTCAAGGGGCCGGGAAACATTCAGTACTTC. It encodes CASRSVKGPGNIQYF.

CDR3 nucleotide sequence: TGTGCCAGCAGTGAACGGGGAGAGTCCAGCTCCTATAATTCACCCCTCCACTTT. It translates to CASSERGESSSYNSPLHF. The chain employs TRBV6-1 and TRBJ1-6; no reliable D call. V was trimmed by 2 bases and J by 0 bases, leaving 14 bases between them. Germline CDR1 MNHNS, CDR2 SASEGT. The CDR3 runs 18 residues.

The J gene is TRBJ2-7, the V gene TRBV20-1; maybe TRBD2 (6 bases). The V end lost 3 bases, the J end lost 9 bases, and 18 bases lay between the germline ends. Germline V gene data show CDR1 as DFQATT and CDR2 as SNEGSKA (reference sequence). The CDR3 is 13 residues long. As DNA, the CDR3 is TGCAGTGCTAGTTCGCTAGGGTCAGCGGGGCAGTACTTC. Translating gives CSASSLGSAGQYF.

The V and J genes are TRBV11-3 and TRBJ1-5; D unresolved. Germline CDR1 reads SGHNT; CDR2 reads YENEEA. The CDR3 extends over 17 amino acids. V lost 2 bases, J lost 0 bases, and 14 bases lay in between. CDR3 sequence: CASSLSPGNYSNQPQHF. CDR3 bases: TGTGCCAGCAGCTTATCTCCGGGGAATTATAGCAATCAGCCCCAGCATTTT. Complete variable domain (other parts from reference TRBV11-3 and TRBJ1-5): EAGVVQSPRYKIIEKKQPVAFWCNPISGHNTLYWYLQNLGQGPELLIRYENEEAVDDSQLPKDRFSAERLKGVDSTLKIQPAELGDSAVYLCASSLSPGNYSNQPQHFGDGTRLSIL.

CDR3 sequence reads: CAWSTDYGRTYEQYF. CDR3 nucleotide sequence: TGTGCCTGGAGTACCGACTACGGAAGGACCTACGAGCAGTACTTC. The gene calls are TRBV30 and TRBJ2-7; weak D call: TRBD2 (5 bases). Germline V gene sequence: CDR1 GTSNPN, CDR2 SVGIG (reference sequence). The CDR3 runs to 15 residues. Trimming left V 2 bases short and J 2 bases short, with 16 bases between.

The chain employs TRBV6-5 and TRBJ1-2; 7 bases agree with TRBD1. Germline CDR1 MNHEY, CDR2 SVGAGI. This CDR3 has 13 residues. With V trimmed by 6 bases and J by 4 bases, 5 bases remained unmatched. DNA of the CDR3: TGTGCCAGCAGAGACAGGGACCCCTATGGCTACACCTTC. This gives the protein CASRDRDPYGYTF.

The CDR3 reads CASSIQRNTEAFF. The CDR3 DNA follows: TGTGCCAGCAGCATACAGAGGAACACTGAAGCTTTCTTT. This sequence joins TRBV7-6 and TRBJ1-1; D call uncertain. Trimming stripped 5 bases from V and 1 base from J, with 8 bases between. The CDR3 covers 13 residues. In germline, CDR1 is SGHVS, CDR2 FNYEAQ.

The chain recombines TRBV15 with TRBJ2-4, with D perhaps TRBD1 (6 bases). This CDR3 has 15 residues. V was cut by 0 bases and J by 8 bases, with 14 bases left in between. Germline assignment: CDR1 LNHNV and CDR2 YYDKDF (reference sequence). The chain's CDR3 is CATSRDPGQRDIQYF. The CDR3 nucleotides read TGTGCCACCAGCAGAGATCCGGGACAAAGGGACATTCAGTACTTC. The full variable domain, with the rest looked up from reference TRBV15 and TRBJ2-4, is DAMVIQNPRYQVTQFGKPVTLSCSQTLNHNVMYWYQQKSSQAPKLLFHYYDKDFNNEADTPDNFQSRRPNTSFCFLDIRSPGLGDTAMYLCATSRDPGQRDIQYFGAGTRLSVL.

The chain recombines TRBV4-1 with TRBJ1-1; D remains ambiguous. The CDR3 length is 14 residues. Trimming removed 5 bases from V and 0 bases from J, with 10 bases in between. Germline V gene data show CDR1 as MGHRA and CDR2 as YSYEKL. In DNA, the CDR3 is TGCGCCAGCAGCGGCCGTACAGTGAACACTGAAGCTTTCTTT. This encodes CASSGRTVNTEAFF.

The chain joins TRBV3-1 (or the pseudogene TRBV3-2) to TRBJ2-7; D unresolved. Trimming cost V 4 bases and J 0 bases, with 25 bases left between them. Germline V gives CDR1 LGHDT, CDR2 YNNKEL (reference sequence). CDR3 length equals 19 residues. The CDR3 sequence is CASSPGLWAHLSPSYEQYF. The CDR3 DNA follows: TGTGCCAGCAGCCCTGGCCTGTGGGCACATCTTTCTCCCTCCTACGAGCAGTACTTC.

Worth noting for this clone: The sample contains more than one DNA sequence encoding this CDR3. V and J are TRBV4-2 and TRBJ2-1; 8 bases fit TRBD2. V lost 0 bases, J lost 0 bases, and 1 base stayed unmatched. CDR3 length equals 16 residues. Germline-derived CDR1 and CDR2 are LGHNA and YNFKEQ. Here the CDR3 DNA reads TGTGCCAGCAGCCAAGATCTAGCGGGCTCCTACAATGAGCAGTTCTTC. It encodes CASSQDLAGSYNEQFF.

The chain is built from TRBV15 and TRBJ1-4; no firm D call. This CDR3 contains 14 residues. The ends were cut back, 0 bases at V and 8 bases at J, with 10 bases in the middle. Germline V gene sequence: CDR1 LNHNV, CDR2 YYDKDF (reference sequence). The CDR3 spells CATSRDRVREKLFF. CDR3 nucleotide sequence: TGTGCCACCAGCAGAGATCGGGTACGGGAAAAACTGTTTTTT.

The chain combines TRBV2 with TRBJ1-2, with D possibly matching TRBD1 (6 bases). Germline loops: CDR1 SNHLY, CDR2 FYNNEI. CDR3 length: 15 residues. Trimming removed 3 bases from V and 4 bases from J, with 15 bases in between. The CDR3 spells CASSEDRTRLYGYTF. The CDR3 nucleotides are TGTGCCAGCAGTGAGGACAGAACGCGCCTCTATGGCTACACCTTC.

This chain joins TRBV6-5 and TRBJ2-1; 11 positions match TRBD2. V shed 8 bases, J shed 9 bases, and the junction held 9 bases outside the gene matches. Germline-derived CDR1 and CDR2 are MNHEY and SVGAGI. This CDR3 has 14 residues. CDR3 in DNA: TGTGCCAGCCGAACTAGCGGGGGTTACGGTGAGCAGTTCTTC. It encodes CASRTSGGYGEQFF.

This chain links TRBV5-1 with TRBJ2-7; 10 nucleotides line up with TRBD1. Trimming took 3 bases from V and 3 from J; bases not matched to a gene: 3. The CDR3 length is 14 residues. Germline CDR1 is SGHRS and CDR2 is YFSETQ. CDR3 in amino acids: CASSSGQGFYEQYF. Written as DNA, the CDR3 is TGCGCCAGCAGCTCGGGACAGGGGTTCTACGAGCAGTACTTC.